This T cell receptor beta chain was obtained from a study of OX40 agonist ivuxolimab in advanced cancers. Looking at the study overall: It was permissible to have had prior anti-PD-1, anti-PD-L1 or anti-CTLA-4 therapy, and around 43% had some.

At cycle 4 day 1, cycle 7 day 1, and baseline, blood was sampled. Points on this clone: Antigen: not known.

Study-wide findings and caveats: Average numbers of expanded clones were greater in CD8+ T cells than in CD4+.

Clones were read by immunoSEQ multiplex PCR, and TCRdb kept only the in-frame ones, dropping some. The table has about 60,000 clones, around 83% seen once. Germline loops: CDR1 SGHTA, CDR2 FQGNSA. CDR3 size: 14 residues. V was shortened by 1 base and J by 6 bases, with 12 bases between the two germline ends. The sequenced sample was CD4+ or CD8+ T cells sorted from blood, obtained in a trial of the OX40 agonist ivuxolimab. This receptor was taken from an adult with an advanced solid tumor such as melanoma, head and neck, liver or kidney cancer. This sequence joins TRBV7-2 and TRBJ1-1; D call uncertain. CDR3 sequence (DNA): TGTGCCAGCAGCTTAGTGGCGGGGTTGGCTGAAGCTTTCTTT. Translation gives CASSLVAGLAEAFF.